This is a list of T cell receptor beta chains from one sample in a study of T cell responses to AZD1222 COVID-19 vaccine. Assay used: immunoSEQ multiplex PCR; TCRdb lists only in-frame clones, some missing. The sample yields around 120,000 clones, about 90% seen once. The source was peripheral blood, collected on day 0 of AZD1222 vaccination. Receptors originate from an adult in good health. CDR3s include the opening cysteine and the closing phenylalanine or tryptophan. The D gene is left open where the match is weak. Clone size, where shown, is once, few, many, or a class for clones that have expanded.

j_call	d_call	v_call	clone_size	cdr3_aa	cdr3_nt
TRBJ2-7	TRBD1	TRBV5-5	NA	CASSLGLETGAYEQYF	TGTGCCAGCAGCTTGGGGCTCGAGACAGGGGCCTACGAGCAGTACTTC
TRBJ2-7	NA	TRBV28	once	CASSSLSGPAYEQYF	TGTGCCAGCAGCTCCTTGAGCGGTCCCGCCTACGAGCAGTACTTC
TRBJ1-4	NA	TRBV4-1	NA	CASSLYEGGTNEKLFF	TGCGCCAGCAGCCTCTACGAGGGGGGCACTAATGAAAAACTGTTTTTT
TRBJ1-4	NA	TRBV10-3	NA	CAIREGEGNEKLFF	TGTGCCATCAGGGAGGGAGAGGGGAATGAAAAACTGTTTTTT
TRBJ1-5	NA	TRBV20-1	NA	CSASIRGVYSNQPQHF	TGCAGTGCTAGTATTCGCGGAGTATATAGCAATCAGCCCCAGCATTTT
TRBJ2-5	TRBD2	TRBV5-1	NA	CASSSTSGGQETQYF	TGCGCCAGCAGCTCGACTAGCGGGGGACAAGAGACCCAGTACTTC
TRBJ1-3	NA	TRBV5-8	NA	CASSFDRRAGSGNTIYF	TGTGCCAGCAGCTTTGACCGACGTGCTGGATCTGGAAACACCATATATTTT
TRBJ1-2	TRBD1	TRBV7-9	NA	CASSSFTPPGGARRYGYTF	TGTGCCAGCAGCTCATTCACACCTCCAGGGGGCGCGAGGCGGTATGGCTACACCTTC
TRBJ1-2	NA	TRBV29-1	NA	CSVYEVSDGYTF	TGCAGCGTTTATGAGGTTTCGGATGGCTACACCTTC
TRBJ1-1	NA	TRBV2	NA	CASNRPTGMNTEAFF	TGTGCCAGCAATCGACCGACAGGCATGAACACTGAAGCTTTCTTT
TRBJ2-1	NA	TRBV24-1	NA	CATSDPQRERDEQFF	TGTGCCACCAGTGATCCGCAGCGAGAGAGGGATGAGCAGTTCTTC
TRBJ2-7	TRBD1	TRBV3-1/TRBV3-2	NA	CASSQELNRGYEQYF	TGTGCCAGCAGCCAAGAGCTTAACAGGGGATACGAGCAGTACTTC
TRBJ2-5	NA	TRBV7-2	NA	CASSLGGLIQETQYF	TGTGCCAGCAGCTTAGGCGGGTTGATCCAAGAGACCCAGTACTTC
TRBJ2-2	TRBD1	TRBV23-1	NA	CASSQSAGLGQINSKDAGELFF	TGCGCCAGCAGTCAATCCGCCGGACTGGGACAGATAAACTCAAAGGATGCCGGGGAGCTGTTTTTT
TRBJ2-7	TRBD1	TRBV30	NA	CALTDRDNHYEQYF	TGTGCCCTGACAGACAGGGATAATCACTACGAGCAGTACTTC
TRBJ1-5	TRBD1	TRBV6-4	NA	CASSPPKDRDDQPQHF	TGTGCCAGCAGTCCCCCGAAGGACAGGGATGATCAGCCCCAGCATTTT